The 20 T cell receptor beta chains below all came from one sample that was sequenced in a study of T cell responses to AZD1222 COVID-19 vaccine. This table comes from immunoSEQ multiplex PCR, and its TCRdb copy is limited to in-frame clones, with some not included. This table holds over 200,000 clones, approximately 94% found once. The source material was peripheral blood, sampled 28 days after the second dose of the MenACWY control vaccine. These receptors came from an adult who received the MenACWY meningococcal vaccine as a control.

This chain connects TRBV6-5 to TRBJ2-1; D assignment may be TRBD1 or TRBD2 (5 bases each). Germline-derived CDR1 and CDR2 are MNHEY and SVGAGI. Trimming left V 6 bases short and J 12 bases short, with 18 bases between. The CDR3 contains 13 residues. Here the CDR3 DNA reads TGTGCCAGCAGCGATGGGACGGCCAGAGCGCAGTTCTTC. Protein: CASSDGTARAQFF.

The chain carries TRBV30 and TRBJ1-4, with TRBD1 as a possible D gene (6 bases). CDR1 is GTSNPN, CDR2 SVGIG, per germline (reference sequence). This CDR3 is built from 11 residues. Trimming took off 3 bases at V and 13 bases at J, with 12 bases between the two ends. The CDR3 protein is CAWRGKGGLFF. CDR3 nucleotide sequence: TGTGCCTGGAGAGGAAAGGGGGGACTGTTTTTT.

The V call is TRBV6-4, the J call TRBJ1-5; D is perhaps TRBD1 (5 bases). V lost 2 bases to trimming and J lost 1 base, with 9 bases between them. The CDR3 has 15 amino acids. Germline lookup yields CDR1 MRHNA and CDR2 SNTAGT. CDR3 sequence reads: CASSDRGVSNQPQHF. In DNA form, the CDR3 reads TGTGCCAGCAGTGACCGAGGGGTCAGCAATCAGCCCCAGCATTTT.

The rearrangement joins TRBV7-8 to TRBJ1-1; D remains ambiguous. Trimming cost V 1 base and J 2 bases, with 14 bases left between them. CDR1 and CDR2 (germline): SGHVS, FQNEAQ. There are 16 residues in the CDR3. CDR3 amino acids: CASSLGLNRDNTEAFF. CDR3 DNA: TGTGCCAGCAGCTTAGGCCTCAACCGGGATAACACTGAAGCTTTCTTT.

This sequence joins TRBV9 and TRBJ2-1; unclear D gene. Per germline, CDR1 SGDLS and CDR2 YYNGEE. The CDR3 loop spans 11 amino acids. V lost 3 bases, J lost 9 bases, and 7 bases lay in between. DNA of the CDR3: TGTGCCAGCAGCGCCATTGGTGAGCAGTTCTTC. Amino acids: CASSAIGEQFF.

The chain joins TRBV6-5 to TRBJ1-1; D perhaps matches TRBD1 (5 bases). Germline V gene lookup returns CDR1 MNHEY and CDR2 SVGAGI. This CDR3 is 15 amino acids long. Trimming left V 0 bases short and J 5 bases short, with 13 bases between. CDR3 sequence reads: CASSYSQGSGTEAFF. CDR3 in DNA: TGTGCCAGCAGTTACTCGCAGGGTTCAGGGACTGAAGCTTTCTTT.

The V gene is TRBV27, the J gene TRBJ1-1; D gene uncertain. Between the trimmed V and J ends, which lost 6 bases and 0 bases, there was a span of 14 bases. This CDR3 spans 15 amino acids. Germline CDR1 MNHEY, CDR2 SMNVEV (reference sequence). CDR3 coding DNA: TGTGCCAGCAGCCACGGTGGGTTCATGAACACTGAAGCTTTCTTT. Its translation: CASSHGGFMNTEAFF.

This sequence joins TRBV12-3 or TRBV12-4 and TRBJ1-2; D is possibly TRBD1 (5 bases). The CDR3 sequence is 13 residues long. Trimming shortened V by 8 bases and J by 4 bases, and 14 bases separated the two germline ends. The CDR3 region is CASYSDSVYGYTF. CDR3 bases: TGTGCCAGCTATTCCGACAGTGTCTATGGCTACACCTTC.

The rearrangement joins TRBV5-6 to TRBJ2-7; D tentatively reads TRBD1 or TRBD2 (5 bases each). Between the trimmed V and J ends, which lost 4 bases and 0 bases, there was a span of 14 bases. CDR3 size: 15 residues. Germline V CDR1 and CDR2: SGHDT, YYEEEE. The CDR3 here is CASSGGRFPSYEQYF. CDR3 coding DNA: TGTGCCAGCAGCGGGGGACGATTCCCCTCCTACGAGCAGTACTTC.

Here the CDR3 reads CASSGTNTEAFF. The CDR3 bases are TGCGCCAGCAGCGGGACAAACACTGAAGCTTTCTTT. The rearrangement links TRBV4-3 to TRBJ1-1, with D maybe TRBD1 (6 bases). This CDR3 is 12 amino acids long. Germline V CDR1 and CDR2: LGHNA, YSLEER. Trimming shortened V by 5 bases and J by 2 bases, and 6 bases separated the two germline ends.

For the CDR3, the DNA is TGTGCCAGCAGGCACCCGGGCCCCGAGAGCACTGAAGCTTTCTTT. Protein sequence: CASRHPGPESTEAFF. The chain couples TRBV28 to TRBJ1-1; D gene unclear. This CDR3 has 15 residues. The germline V gene encodes CDR1 MDHEN and CDR2 SYDVKM. Trimming left V 6 bases short and J 4 bases short, with 18 bases between.

The J gene is TRBJ2-1, the V gene TRBV4-2; 10 bases agree with TRBD2. The CDR3 is made up of 16 amino acids. The germline CDR1 and CDR2 sequences are LGHNA and YNFKEQ. V shed 0 bases and J 10 bases; nucleotides not matched to a gene: 9. CDR3 DNA: TGTGCCAGCAGCCAAGATCGGATAGCGGGGGGCTTCGAGCAGTTCTTC. Its translation: CASSQDRIAGGFEQFF.

The rearrangement uses TRBV15 and TRBJ1-2, with D uncertain. The CDR3 loop spans 11 amino acids. V was pared by 0 bases and J by 8 bases, with 4 bases between. Germline assignment: CDR1 LNHNV and CDR2 YYDKDF (reference sequence). The CDR3 nucleotides read TGTGCCACCAGCAGAGATCGGGGCTACACCTTC. Translating gives CATSRDRGYTF.

The V and J genes are TRBV11-3 and TRBJ1-1; D uncertain. CDR3 length: 15 residues. Germline V gene lookup returns CDR1 SGHNT and CDR2 YENEEA. Trimming removed 5 bases at V and 0 bases at J, with 13 bases between. DNA of the CDR3: TGTGCCAGCAGCCCTTCTTTTGCCGTGAACACTGAAGCTTTCTTT. Translated, it gives CASSPSFAVNTEAFF.

The J gene is TRBJ2-3, the V gene TRBV11-1, with 8 bases aligning to TRBD2. The CDR3 is 14 amino acids. Germline V lookup: CDR1 SGHAT, CDR2 FQDESV (reference sequence). The trim removed 5 bases at V and 4 bases at J, leaving 5 bases unmatched. This CDR3 is CASSLGLAADTQYF. The CDR3 bases are TGTGCCAGCAGCCTCGGACTAGCCGCAGATACGCAGTATTTT.

The DNA for the CDR3 is TGTGCCAGCAGTCGTTGGGCAAGAGAAGGAGATACGCAGTATTTT. Its translation is CASSRWAREGDTQYF. The chain recombines TRBV7-9 with TRBJ2-3, with D unresolved. V was trimmed by 6 bases and J by 5 bases, leaving 18 bases between them. Germline lookup yields CDR1 SEHNR and CDR2 FQNEAQ (reference sequence). The CDR3 has 15 residues.

The J gene is TRBJ2-7, the V gene TRBV10-3; 10 nucleotides match TRBD1. Germline CDR1 ENHRY, CDR2 SYGVKD. The CDR3 loop spans 15 amino acids. V shed 6 bases and J 2 bases; nucleotides not matched to a gene: 7. The CDR3 region has the DNA TGTGCCATCAGGAGCGCCGGGACAGGGGCCTACGAGCAGTACTTC. Translating it yields CAIRSAGTGAYEQYF.

This chain joins TRBV5-4 and TRBJ2-2, with TRBD2 identical over 10 bases. The CDR3 contains 18 residues. Trimming took 1 base from V and 3 from J; bases not matched to a gene: 9. Germline CDR1 is SGHNT and CDR2 is YYREEE (reference sequence). CDR3 sequence (DNA): TGTGCCAGCAGCTTGTGGGGACTCACTAGCGGGGACACCGGGGAGCTGTTTTTT. It specifies CASSLWGLTSGDTGELFF.

J is TRBJ1-5 and V is TRBV18; a possible D gene is TRBD1 (6 bases). The CDR3 spans 13 residues. Trimming took 6 bases from V and 3 from J, leaving 9 bases between them. Germline assignment: CDR1 KGHSH and CDR2 LQKENI. This CDR3 is CASSQGNNQPQHF. The CDR3 DNA sequence: TGTGCCAGCTCTCAGGGGAACAATCAGCCCCAGCATTTT.

The gene calls are TRBV6-2 or TRBV6-3 and TRBJ2-5, with 9 bases that match TRBD1. Looked up from germline, CDR1 is MNHEY and CDR2 is SVGEGT. Trimming removed 3 bases from V and 2 bases from J; junction bases left unmatched: 13. The CDR3 has 18 residues. The CDR3 nucleotides read TGTGCCAGCAGTTATTCCCCCTCTGGGACAGGGCTGCAAGAGACCCAGTACTTC. This codes for CASSYSPSGTGLQETQYF.